This T cell receptor (beta chain) is drawn from a study of control samples from healthy donors and cancer patients. Some clones are missing from TCRdb's copy, which holds only in-frame ones; the method was immunoSEQ multiplex PCR. Of tens of thousands of clones in the sample, about four fifths are singletons; the top ten hold about 3%. J gave up 13 bases and V 1 base, and 9 bases lay outside the gene matches. The CDR3 is 14 residues long. Germline V gene lookup returns CDR1 SEHNR and CDR2 FQNEAQ (reference sequence). The chain links TRBV7-9 to TRBJ1-4, with 7 bases that match TRBD1. The sequenced sample was PBMCs. This TCR derives from a woman aged 45-60 years with lung cancer. CDR3 sequence reads: CASSLGQGRDGLFF. CDR3 bases: TGTGCCAGCAGCTTAGGACAGGGTCGTGATGGACTGTTTTTT.